What follows are 29 T cell receptor beta chains derived from one specimen sequenced in a study of blood T cell repertoires in COVID-19. Assay used: immunoSEQ multiplex PCR; TCRdb lists only in-frame clones, some missing. The data contain 70,000 to 95,000 clones, roughly 89% of them singletons. Source material: peripheral blood. These receptors were taken from a woman aged 80 or over with active COVID-19.

The chain uses TRBV18 and TRBJ2-7; TRBD2 is a possible D gene (5 bases). The V end was cut by 0 bases, the J end by 4 bases, with 10 bases between. The germline CDR1 and CDR2 sequences are KGHSH and LQKENI. CDR3 size: 14 residues. The CDR3 DNA reads as TGTGCCAGCTCACCACCGGGGAGAGCTTACGAGCAGTACTTC. This sequence encodes CASSPPGRAYEQYF.

The V gene is TRBV6-1, the J gene TRBJ1-3; D perhaps matches TRBD1 (5 bases). Trimming removed 6 bases from V and 8 bases from J, with 20 bases in between. There are 15 residues in the CDR3. Germline V gene sequence: CDR1 MNHNS, CDR2 SASEGT. Here the CDR3 reads CASSRASPFGDTIYF. The CDR3 DNA is TGTGCCAGCAGCAGGGCCTCACCATTTGGCGACACCATATATTTT.

This clone was recorded only once. The chain employs TRBV6-5 and TRBJ1-3; 7 nucleotides match TRBD1. This CDR3 is built from 14 residues. V shed 6 bases and J 4 bases; nucleotides not matched to a gene: 6. Germline-derived CDR1 and CDR2 are MNHEY and SVGAGI. The CDR3 DNA is TGTGCCAGCAGCCTGACAGGGCTCGGAAACACCATATATTTT. As protein: CASSLTGLGNTIYF.

The J gene is TRBJ1-1, the V gene TRBV7-2, with a possible D match to TRBD1 (6 bases). Germline CDR1 is SGHTA and CDR2 is FQGNSA. The CDR3 is made up of 17 amino acids. Trimming took off 1 base at V and 6 bases at J, with 21 bases between the two ends. CDR3 bases: TGTGCCAGCAGCTTAGGAGGGACCAGACAGGTATGGTCTGAAGCTTTCTTT. It yields the protein CASSLGGTRQVWSEAFF.

V and J are TRBV18 and TRBJ1-2, with D perhaps matching TRBD1 (5 bases). The germline V and J ends were trimmed by 2 bases and 4 bases, with 8 bases remaining between them. CDR1 is KGHSH, CDR2 LQKENI, per germline. The CDR3 loop spans 13 amino acids. CDR3 in amino acids: CASSPEGAYGYTF. The CDR3 DNA is TGTGCCAGCTCACCAGAAGGGGCCTATGGCTACACCTTC.

This clone was seen a few times. This chain joins TRBV5-4 and TRBJ2-5, with no clear D. This CDR3 contains 13 residues. CDR1 and CDR2 from the germline V gene are SGHNT and YYREEE (reference sequence). V lost 1 base, J lost 5 bases, and 9 bases lay in between. The CDR3, as DNA: TGTGCCAGCAGCTTGTTGGCTAGGGAGACCCAGTACTTC. Its protein product is CASSLLARETQYF.

V is TRBV11-2 and J is TRBJ2-3, with 8 bases fitting TRBD2. CDR1 SGHAT and CDR2 FQNNGV come from the germline V gene. V was pared by 4 bases and J by 3 bases, with 3 bases of the junction left unmatched. The length of the CDR3 is 14 residues. The CDR3 loop is CASSSAGATDTQYF. The CDR3 nucleotides read TGTGCCAGCAGCTCAGCGGGAGCGACAGATACGCAGTATTTT.

V gene TRBV6-6 combines with J gene TRBJ1-4; 7 bases map to TRBD1. CDR1 MNHNY and CDR2 SVGAGI come from the germline V gene (reference sequence). The CDR3 spans 14 residues. The ends lost 2 bases at V and 5 bases at J; junction bases unmatched: 2. CDR3 region: CASSYGTENEKLFF. CDR3 in DNA: TGTGCCAGCAGTTACGGGACAGAGAATGAAAAACTGTTTTTT.

V gene TRBV28 combines with J gene TRBJ2-5; perhaps TRBD1 as D (6 bases). V lost 10 bases and J lost 2, with 26 bases in between. Germline assignment: CDR1 MDHEN and CDR2 SYDVKM. CDR3 length equals 17 residues. The CDR3 nucleotides are TGTGCCACCAAAGTTTCCCCAGGACAGCCAACTCAAGAGACCCAGTACTTC. This codes for CATKVSPGQPTQETQYF.

This chain joins TRBV7-9 and TRBJ1-2; D is unresolved. Germline CDR1 reads SEHNR; CDR2 reads FQNEAQ (reference sequence). Trimming pared 5 bases from V and 3 bases from J, leaving 19 bases between. This CDR3 has 16 residues. The CDR3, as DNA: TGTGCCAGCAGCCAATCACTCACAGTGAGTGACTATGGCTACACCTTC. It specifies CASSQSLTVSDYGYTF. The full variable domain, completed using reference TRBV7-9 and TRBJ1-2, is DTGVSQNPRHKITKRGQNVTFRCDPISEHNRLYWYRQTLGQGPEFLTYFQNEAQLEKSRLLSDRFSAERPKGSFSTLEIQRTEQGDSAMYLCASSQSLTVSDYGYTFGSGTRLTVV.

The rearrangement uses TRBV4-3 and TRBJ2-2; no clear D gene. CDR1 and CDR2 from the germline V gene are LGHNA and YSLEER. The CDR3 sequence is 14 residues long. Trimming removed 0 bases at V and 7 bases at J, with 9 bases between. CDR3 bases: TGCGCCAGCAGCCAAGATACCAACTTCGGGGAGCTGTTTTTT. Protein product: CASSQDTNFGELFF.

At least ten counts were recorded for this clone. V gene TRBV7-6 combines with J gene TRBJ2-3; D uncertain. Trimming pared 3 bases from V and 2 bases from J, leaving 3 bases between. This CDR3 spans 12 amino acids. Germline V gene sequence: CDR1 SGHVS, CDR2 FNYEAQ. For the CDR3, the DNA is TGTGCCAGCAGCTTCTCCACAGATACGCAGTATTTT. This gives the protein CASSFSTDTQYF.

The chain carries TRBV7-6 and TRBJ1-1; D unclear. V was cut by 2 bases and J by 0 bases, with 7 bases left in between. This CDR3 has 14 residues. The germline CDR1 and CDR2 sequences are SGHVS and FNYEAQ. The chain's CDR3 is CASSLYGVNTEAFF. In DNA form, the CDR3 reads TGTGCCAGCAGCTTATACGGGGTGAACACTGAAGCTTTCTTT.

The V call is TRBV4-2, the J call TRBJ2-5, with 7 bases matching TRBD1. Unmatched junction bases numbered 11, after V lost 2 bases and J lost 5 bases. The germline gives CDR1 LGHNA, CDR2 YNFKEQ. This CDR3 has 16 amino acids. This CDR3 reads CASSQIRTGRGETQYF. The CDR3 DNA sequence: TGTGCCAGCAGCCAAATTAGGACAGGCAGGGGGGAGACCCAGTACTTC.

The rearrangement links TRBV6-2 or TRBV6-3 to TRBJ2-3; 7 positions match TRBD1. The germline CDR1 and CDR2 sequences are MNHEY and SVGEGT. V dropped 2 bases and J dropped 0; count of bases not matched to a gene: 5. The CDR3 contains 16 residues. The CDR3 region has the DNA TGTGCCAGCAGTTACCCGGGACAGACAAGCACAGATACGCAGTATTTT. Its protein is CASSYPGQTSTDTQYF.

The chain recombines TRBV18 with TRBJ2-5, with TRBD1 identical over 7 bases. V gave up 3 bases and J gave up 2 bases; unmatched junction bases: 9. Germline CDR1 is KGHSH and CDR2 is LQKENI. The CDR3 sequence is 16 residues long. CDR3 in DNA: TGTGCCAGCTCACCCCGACAGGGAAGGGCTCAAGAGACCCAGTACTTC. Translating it yields CASSPRQGRAQETQYF.

The rearrangement uses TRBV5-6 and TRBJ2-1; 10 nucleotides match TRBD2. Trimming took 4 bases from V and 7 from J; bases not matched to a gene: 11. Germline CDR1 SGHDT, CDR2 YYEEEE. The CDR3 spans 16 residues. This CDR3 reads CASSRRPSGSGNEQFF. Written as DNA, the CDR3 is TGTGCCAGCAGCCGACGACCTAGCGGGAGTGGGAATGAGCAGTTCTTC.

This chain joins TRBV5-1 and TRBJ2-1; 11 bases match TRBD1. The CDR3 is 15 residues long. The V segment lost 4 bases and the J segment 7 bases; nucleotides outside the gene matches: 7. Germline-derived CDR1 and CDR2 are SGHRS and YFSETQ. CDR3 sequence: CASSPGGTGGNEQFF. The CDR3 coding sequence is TGCGCCAGCAGCCCAGGTGGGACAGGGGGGAATGAGCAGTTCTTC. Variable domain in full (rest from reference TRBV5-1 and TRBJ2-1): KAGVTQTPRYLIKTRGQQVTLSCSPISGHRSVSWYQQTPGQGLQFLFEYFSETQRNKGNFPGRFSGRQFSNSRSEMNVSTLELGDSALYLCASSPGGTGGNEQFFGPGTRLTVL.

The chain employs TRBV3-1 (or the pseudogene TRBV3-2) and TRBJ1-2, with 9 bases that match TRBD1. Germline V gene lookup returns CDR1 LGHDT and CDR2 YNNKEL (reference sequence). J lost 2 bases, V lost 3 bases, and 10 bases had no gene match. The CDR3 covers 17 residues. The CDR3 DNA reads TGTGCCAGCAGCCACGAAAACCGGGACAGGGCCAACTATGGCTACACCTTC. Its protein is CASSHENRDRANYGYTF.

This chain links TRBV19 with TRBJ2-1; 16 nucleotides agree with TRBD2. Germline CDR1 and CDR2: LNHDA and SQIVND (reference sequence). The CDR3 length is 18 residues. V was pared by 6 bases and J by 4 bases, with 9 bases of the junction left unmatched. The CDR3 is CASSTRGLAGGVYNEQFF. CDR3 coding DNA: TGTGCCAGTAGCACCCGGGGACTAGCGGGAGGGGTTTACAATGAGCAGTTCTTC.

The genes are TRBV28 and TRBJ2-5; D is unresolved. Per germline, CDR1 MDHEN and CDR2 SYDVKM. V was clipped by 6 bases and J by 1 base, with 9 bases between them. The CDR3 runs 13 residues. CDR3 protein: CASSRVSQETQYF. CDR3 in DNA: TGTGCCAGCAGCCGGGTCTCCCAAGAGACCCAGTACTTC.

The sample holds a few counts of this clone. The chain couples TRBV2 to TRBJ1-2; a weak D match, TRBD1 (6 bases). There are 13 residues in the CDR3. From germline, CDR1 is SNHLY and CDR2 FYNNEI. V was trimmed by 8 bases and J by 4 bases, leaving 14 bases between them. CDR3 amino acids: CASRTEAGYGYTF. The CDR3 nucleotides read TGTGCCAGCCGGACAGAGGCGGGCTATGGCTACACCTTC.

V gene TRBV5-6 combines with J gene TRBJ1-4; no reliable D call. The CDR3 loop spans 16 amino acids. V was pared by 2 bases and J by 3 bases, with 14 bases between. Germline V gives CDR1 SGHDT, CDR2 YYEEEE. The CDR3 nucleotides are TGTGCCAGCAGCTTTGCTTTCGGGGAGCCTAATGAAAAACTGTTTTTT. As protein: CASSFAFGEPNEKLFF. Full variable domain (missing parts from reference TRBV5-6 and TRBJ1-4): DAGVTQSPTHLIKTRGQQVTLRCSPKSGHDTVSWYQQALGQGPQFIFQYYEEEERQRGNFPDRFSGHQFPNYSSELNVNALLLGDSALYLCASSFAFGEPNEKLFFGSGTQLSVL.

V usage is TRBV27 and J usage is TRBJ2-1, with 11 bases lining up with TRBD2. Germline-derived CDR1 and CDR2 are MNHEY and SMNVEV (reference sequence). V trimming: 4 bases; J trimming: 4 bases; junction bases outside the gene matches: 9. The CDR3 length is 17 residues. CDR3 sequence: CASSSPGTSGAYNEQFF. In nucleotides, the CDR3 is TGTGCCAGCAGTTCCCCCGGGACTAGCGGAGCTTACAATGAGCAGTTCTTC.

This clone was recorded only once. The V gene is TRBV9, the J gene TRBJ1-1; D might be TRBD1 (5 bases). V dropped 0 bases and J dropped 3 bases, with 6 bases sitting between them. Germline lookup yields CDR1 SGDLS and CDR2 YYNGEE. The CDR3 is 13 amino acids. The CDR3 region has the DNA TGTGCCAGCAGCGTAGTAGGGGACACTGAAGCTTTCTTT. Translating it yields CASSVVGDTEAFF.

This chain uses TRBV18 with TRBJ2-2; no definite D call. Trimming pared 2 bases from V and 3 bases from J, leaving 10 bases between. Germline V lookup: CDR1 KGHSH, CDR2 LQKENI. The CDR3 is 15 residues long. CDR3: CASSPSVLDTGELFF. The CDR3 nucleotides read TGTGCCAGCTCACCATCTGTCCTTGACACCGGGGAGCTGTTTTTT.

The gene calls are TRBV3-1 (or the pseudogene TRBV3-2) and TRBJ2-2; weak D call: TRBD2 (5 bases). The germline V and J ends were trimmed by 6 bases and 8 bases, with 10 bases remaining between them. This CDR3 has 12 residues. The germline V gene encodes CDR1 LGHDT and CDR2 YNNKEL (reference sequence). For the CDR3, the DNA is TGTGCCAGCAGTCTTACTAGGGGGGAGCTGTTTTTT. Amino acid sequence: CASSLTRGELFF.

The J gene is TRBJ1-1, the V gene TRBV2, with D maybe TRBD1 (6 bases). Germline assignment: CDR1 SNHLY and CDR2 FYNNEI. V was clipped by 4 bases and J by 5 bases, with 14 bases between them. CDR3 length equals 14 residues. Here the CDR3 reads CASSALQGSTEAFF. The CDR3 DNA reads TGTGCCAGCAGTGCTCTACAGGGTTCTACTGAAGCTTTCTTT.

V gene TRBV14 combines with J gene TRBJ2-5, with D perhaps matching TRBD2 (6 bases). The germline V and J ends were trimmed by 2 bases and 4 bases, with 8 bases remaining between them. CDR1 is SGHDN and CDR2 is FVKESK in the germline V gene. The CDR3 covers 13 residues. The CDR3 loop is CASSQRGLETQYF. CDR3 coding DNA: TGTGCCAGCAGCCAACGGGGGTTAGAGACCCAGTACTTC.